This passage covers 25 T cell receptor beta chains from one sample sequenced in a study of molecular identifiers for immune sequencing clone quantification. TCRdb ran MiXCR on the PCR reads and lists one entry per CDR3 protein. The data show a few hundred thousand distinct CDR3 sequences, around a fifth seen once. The sequencing input was naive CD8+ T cells from blood, with Jurkat cell RNA spiked in. Subset in this sample: FACS-sorted CD8+CD4-CCR7+CD45RA+ naive T cells. The receptors shown here come from a human donor in good health. Some libraries in this study had Jurkat cell RNA spiked in.

This clonotype was seen only once. This may arise from a read error, as a much more abundant clone is one base away. The genes are TRBV5-1 and TRBJ2-7, with a possible D match to TRBD1 (5 bases). Trimming took 7 bases from V and 4 from J, leaving 12 bases between them. The length of the CDR3 is 12 residues. The germline V gene has CDR1 SGHRS and CDR2 YFSETQ. The CDR3 sequence is CASGYDSYEQYF. Here the CDR3 DNA reads TGCGCCAGCGGCTACGACAGTTACGAGCAGTACTTC.

This chain uses TRBV5-1 with TRBJ2-2; D call uncertain. Germline loops: CDR1 SGHRS, CDR2 YFSETQ. Trimming took off 0 bases at V and 6 bases at J, with 12 bases between the two ends. The CDR3 length is 15 residues. CDR3 DNA sequence: TGCGCCAGCAGCTTGGGGCCAGTCGGGTCCGGGGAGCTGTTTTTT. This translates into CASSLGPVGSGELFF.

This clonotype was counted ten times or more. The rearrangement joins TRBV11-2 to TRBJ2-6, with no clear D. This CDR3 has 15 amino acids. The germline CDR1 and CDR2 sequences are SGHAT and FQNNGV. Trimming pared 4 bases from V and 2 bases from J, leaving 9 bases between. The CDR3 reads CASSSLRAGANVLTF. The CDR3 DNA reads TGTGCCAGCAGCTCACTAAGGGCTGGGGCCAACGTCCTGACTTTC. Together with reference TRBV11-2 and TRBJ2-6, the CDR3 gives the full variable domain: EAGVAQSPRYKIIEKRQSVAFWCNPISGHATLYWYQQILGQGPKLLIQFQNNGVVDDSQLPKDRFSAERLKGVDSTLKIQPAKLEDSAVYLCASSSLRAGANVLTFGAGSRLTVL.

Notes on this clonotype: Just one base apart from a much larger clone, this may be a read error. This chain connects TRBV3-1 to TRBJ1-1; maybe TRBD1 (6 bases). This CDR3 has 14 amino acids. Germline V lookup: CDR1 LGHDT, CDR2 YNNKEL (reference sequence). Trimming removed 4 bases at V and 6 bases at J, with 15 bases between. The CDR3 nucleotides are TGTGCCAGCAGCCGCGCAGAGGGGGGCTCTGAAGCTTTCTTT. Residues: CASSRAEGGSEAFF.

This chain uses TRBV9 with TRBJ2-3; TRBD2 agrees at 13 bases. The CDR3 has 18 amino acids. The junction had 6 bases not matched to a gene; V was cut back by 0 bases and J by 2 bases. Germline V gene sequence: CDR1 SGDLS, CDR2 YYNGEE. This CDR3 reads CASSVGGTSGTSTDTQYF. DNA for the CDR3: TGTGCCAGCAGCGTAGGAGGGACTAGCGGGACATCCACAGATACGCAGTATTTT. Filled out from reference TRBV9 and TRBJ2-3, the complete variable domain reads DSGVTQTPKHLITATGQRVTLRCSPRSGDLSVYWYQQSLDQGLQFLIQYYNGEERAKGNILERFSAQQFPDLHSELNLSSLELGDSALYFCASSVGGTSGTSTDTQYFGPGTRLTVL.

This clonotype occurred a few times. V is TRBV7-6 and J is TRBJ1-5; D unclear. V was pared by 5 bases and J by 0 bases, with 17 bases between. The CDR3 has 17 residues. The germline gives CDR1 SGHVS, CDR2 FNYEAQ. CDR3 sequence: CASSPQGREYSNQPQHF. For the CDR3, the DNA is TGTGCCAGCAGCCCACAAGGGCGCGAGTATAGCAATCAGCCCCAGCATTTT. The full variable domain, with the rest looked up from reference TRBV7-6 and TRBJ1-5, is GAGVSQSPRYKVTKRGQDVALRCDPISGHVSLYWYRQALGQGPEFLTYFNYEAQQDKSGLPNDRFSAERPEGSISTLTIQRTEQRDSAMYRCASSPQGREYSNQPQHFGDGTRLSIL.

This chain uses TRBV6-5 with TRBJ2-2; D may be TRBD2 (6 bases). The ends were cut back, 4 bases at V and 3 bases at J, with 9 bases in the middle. Looked up from germline, CDR1 is MNHEY and CDR2 is SVGAGI. This CDR3 contains 14 residues. CDR3 in amino acids: CASSSGLDTGELFF. The CDR3 DNA is TGTGCCAGCAGTTCGGGACTGGACACCGGGGAGCTGTTTTTT.

The table lists this clonotype with many counts. The CDR3 here is CASSQDSGASQPQHF. CDR3 DNA sequence: TGCGCCAGCAGCCAAGATTCGGGGGCTAGTCAGCCCCAGCATTTT. V and J are TRBV4-1 and TRBJ1-5; D possibly corresponds to TRBD1 (6 bases). This CDR3 region has 15 residues. Trimming stripped 0 bases from V and 6 bases from J, with 12 bases between. Germline V gene sequence: CDR1 MGHRA, CDR2 YSYEKL.

This clonotype occurred many times. The chain recombines TRBV5-1 with TRBJ2-3, with TRBD2 matching over 8 bases. V lost 4 bases and J lost 11; bases outside the gene matches: 12. Germline V gene sequence: CDR1 SGHRS, CDR2 YFSETQ. This CDR3 contains 14 residues. CDR3 coding DNA: TGCGCCAGCAGCCCAACCGGGGGGGCCCTCGGGCAGTATTTT. Encoded protein: CASSPTGGALGQYF.

Comment on this clonotype: The junction and the germline gene differ at one end; a read error may be behind it. The CDR3 DNA reads as TGTGCCAGCAGCTTGGGTGCAGGGTGGAACGAAAAACCGTTTTTT. As protein: CASSLGAGWNEKPFF. The gene calls are TRBV5-6 and TRBJ1-4; tentative D call: TRBD1 (5 bases). Germline V lookup: CDR1 SGHDT, CDR2 YYEEEE. There are 15 residues in the CDR3.

This clonotype has ten or more counts. The chain uses TRBV5-1 and TRBJ1-4, with D unclear. V lost 2 bases and J lost 4, with 9 bases in between. CDR3 size: 14 residues. Germline loops: CDR1 SGHRS, CDR2 YFSETQ. CDR3 coding DNA: TGCGCCAGCAGCTTCACAGAATATAATGAAAAACTGTTTTTT. This encodes CASSFTEYNEKLFF.

This clonotype was recorded a few times. The CDR3: CASSQVAGGLLFDEQFF. Written as DNA, the CDR3 is TGCGCCAGCAGCCAAGTAGCGGGGGGGCTCCTATTCGATGAGCAGTTCTTC. V is TRBV4-1 and J is TRBJ2-1; 11 positions match TRBD2. The CDR3 spans 17 residues. V gave up 1 base and J gave up 8 bases; unmatched junction bases: 10. Per the germline V gene, CDR1 is MGHRA and CDR2 is YSYEKL.

A few counts support this clonotype. The rearrangement joins TRBV10-2 to TRBJ2-1; 15 nucleotides match TRBD2. J gave up 7 bases and V 5 bases, and 3 bases lay outside the gene matches. Germline V CDR1 and CDR2: WSHSY, SAAADI. This CDR3 spans 15 amino acids. This CDR3 reads CASSTGTSGGNEQFF. The CDR3, as DNA: TGCGCCAGCAGTACCGGGACTAGCGGGGGGAATGAGCAGTTCTTC.

This clonotype was seen a handful of times. The chain carries TRBV20-1 and TRBJ2-1, with D perhaps matching TRBD2 (5 bases). Trimming removed 6 bases from V and 4 bases from J, with 10 bases in between. CDR1 is DFQATT, CDR2 SNEGSKA, per germline (reference sequence). The CDR3 runs 12 residues. This chain's CDR3 is CSAPGEYNEQFF. DNA for the CDR3: TGCAGTGCCCCCGGGGAATACAATGAGCAGTTCTTC.

This clonotype was counted ten times or more. V gene TRBV5-8 combines with J gene TRBJ2-5; D uncertain. The germline CDR1 and CDR2 sequences are SGHTS and YDEGEE. The V end lost 0 bases, the J end lost 2 bases, and 5 bases lay between the germline ends. The length of the CDR3 is 13 residues. The CDR3: CASSLAEQETQYF. The CDR3 coding sequence is TGTGCCAGCAGCTTGGCAGAACAAGAGACCCAGTACTTC.

This clonotype appeared many times. The chain employs TRBV7-9 and TRBJ2-6; D remains unclear. The germline V gene encodes CDR1 SEHNR and CDR2 FQNEAQ (reference sequence). Trimming stripped 5 bases from V and 0 bases from J, with 8 bases between. The CDR3 is 15 amino acids. The DNA of the CDR3 is TGTGCCAGCAGCGCGGCCATCTCTGGGGCCAACGTCCTGACTTTC. Translation gives CASSAAISGANVLTF.

This clonotype was seen at least ten times. The chain employs TRBV4-1 and TRBJ2-3; 11 bases map to TRBD2. The V gene's germline CDR1 is MGHRA and CDR2 YSYEKL. The CDR3 runs to 18 residues. With 0 bases clipped from V and 2 bases from J, the junction kept 7 bases outside the gene matches. CDR3 in DNA: TGCGCCAGCAGCCAAGAGCCCCTAGCGGGGGGACTCACAGATACGCAGTATTTT. Amino acid sequence: CASSQEPLAGGLTDTQYF.

This clonotype came up many times. The chain has TRBV20-1 and TRBJ2-3; D is uncertain. Germline V gene lookup returns CDR1 DFQATT and CDR2 SNEGSKA (reference sequence). V dropped 3 bases and J dropped 5 bases, with 6 bases sitting between them. The CDR3 runs to 11 residues. CDR3: CSARIVDTQYF. The CDR3, as DNA: TGCAGTGCTAGGATAGTAGATACGCAGTATTTT.

Turning to this clonotype: A much larger clone differs by one base, so this may be a read error. The gene calls are TRBV29-1 and TRBJ2-7; 10 positions agree with TRBD1. The germline CDR1 and CDR2 sequences are SQVTM and ANQGSEA. Trimming cost V 0 bases and J 6 bases; bases outside gene matches: 8. This CDR3 comprises 15 residues. The CDR3 loop is CSVEEAGQGTCEQYF. CDR3 DNA: TGCAGCGTTGAAGAGGCGGGACAGGGGACCTGCGAGCAGTACTTC.

The V gene is TRBV7-9, the J gene TRBJ2-7; 10 nucleotides line up with TRBD2. The CDR3 sequence is 15 residues long. V gave up 3 bases and J gave up 0 bases; unmatched junction bases: 2. CDR1 is SEHNR, CDR2 FQNEAQ, per germline (reference sequence). CDR3 region: CASSFGTSASYEQYF. Written as DNA, the CDR3 is TGTGCCAGCAGCTTCGGGACTAGCGCCTCCTACGAGCAGTACTTC.

On this clonotype itself: A much bigger clone sits one base away, suggesting this may be a read error. This sequence joins TRBV27 and TRBJ2-5; 10 positions agree with TRBD2. Germline V CDR1 and CDR2: MNHEY, SMNVEV (reference sequence). The CDR3 has 16 amino acids. The CDR3 DNA follows: TGTGCCGGCAGTTTGAGTTCACTAGCGGGACAAGAGACCCAGTACTTC. This codes for CAGSLSSLAGQETQYF.

The table lists this clonotype with many counts. J is TRBJ2-3 and V is TRBV6-5, with D possibly matching TRBD2 (6 bases). Germline V CDR1 and CDR2: MNHEY, SVGAGI. There are 14 residues in the CDR3. Trimming took 2 bases from V and 4 from J, leaving 10 bases between them. CDR3 in amino acids: CASSYGAGADTQYF. For the CDR3, the DNA is TGTGCCAGCAGTTACGGAGCGGGTGCAGATACGCAGTATTTT.

The count of this clonotype is one. This may stem from a read error, because a much larger clone lies one nucleotide away. The chain carries TRBV18 and TRBJ1-5; possibly TRBD1 for D (6 bases). Trimming took 4 bases from V and 10 from J, leaving 20 bases between them. Germline V gives CDR1 KGHSH, CDR2 LQKENI. The CDR3 has 15 amino acids. CDR3 sequence (DNA): TGTGCCAGCTCACGGGGCACAGGGCCCATGTATCCCCAGCATTTT. Its protein product is CASSRGTGPMYPQHF. The full variable domain, with the rest looked up from reference TRBV18 and TRBJ1-5, is NAGVMQNPRHLVRRRGQEARLRCSPMKGHSHVYWYRQLPEEGLKFMVYLQKENIIDESGMPKERFSAEFPKEGPSILRIQQVVRGDSAAYFCASSRGTGPMYPQHFGDGTRLSIL.

This clonotype has a count of ten or more. The chain employs TRBV20-1 and TRBJ2-7; 7 bases map to TRBD1. From germline, CDR1 is DFQATT and CDR2 SNEGSKA (reference sequence). The CDR3 totals 13 residues. The V and J ends lost 1 base and 1 base, in that order; junction bases with no gene match: 1. CDR3 residues: CSARGQGSYEQYF. The CDR3, as DNA: TGCAGTGCTAGAGGACAGGGTTCCTACGAGCAGTACTTC.

The chain uses TRBV6-5 and TRBJ1-6, with 9 nucleotides matching TRBD1. Germline V gene lookup returns CDR1 MNHEY and CDR2 SVGAGI. The CDR3 totals 19 residues. With 6 bases clipped from V and 3 bases from J, the junction kept 15 bases outside the gene matches. CDR3 protein: CASRPTGTGTLYYNSPLHF. CDR3 sequence (DNA): TGTGCCAGCAGACCCACCGGGACAGGGACCCTCTACTATAATTCACCCCTCCACTTT.